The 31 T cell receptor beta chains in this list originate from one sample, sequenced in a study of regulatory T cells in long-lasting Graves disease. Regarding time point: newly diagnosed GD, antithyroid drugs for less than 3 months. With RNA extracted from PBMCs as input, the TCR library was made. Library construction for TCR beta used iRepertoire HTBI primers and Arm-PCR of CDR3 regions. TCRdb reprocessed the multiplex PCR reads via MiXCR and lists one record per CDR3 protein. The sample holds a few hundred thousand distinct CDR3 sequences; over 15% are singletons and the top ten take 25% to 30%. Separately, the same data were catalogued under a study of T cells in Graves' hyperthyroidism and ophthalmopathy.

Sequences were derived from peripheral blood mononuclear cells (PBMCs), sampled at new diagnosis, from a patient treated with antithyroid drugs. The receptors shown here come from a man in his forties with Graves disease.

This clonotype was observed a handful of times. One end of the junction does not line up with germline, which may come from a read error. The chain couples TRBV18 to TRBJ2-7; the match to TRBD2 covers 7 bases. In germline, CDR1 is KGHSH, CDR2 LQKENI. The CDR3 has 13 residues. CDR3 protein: CASPPRGDYEQYF. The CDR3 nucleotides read TGTGCCAGCCCACCACGGGGGGATTACGAGCAGTACTTC.

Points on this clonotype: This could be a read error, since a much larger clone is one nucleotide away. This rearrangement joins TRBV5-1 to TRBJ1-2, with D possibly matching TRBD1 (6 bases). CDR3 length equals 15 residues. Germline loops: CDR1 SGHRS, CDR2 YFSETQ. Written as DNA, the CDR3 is TGCGCCAGCAGCTTGGATGGACAGATGTCCTATGGCTGCACCTTC. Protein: CASSLDGQMSYGCTF.

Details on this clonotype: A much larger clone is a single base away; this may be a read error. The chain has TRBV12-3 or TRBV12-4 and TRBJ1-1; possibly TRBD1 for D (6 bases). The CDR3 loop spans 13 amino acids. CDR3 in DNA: TGTGCCGGCAGTTTCGGGGGGCCCACTGAAGCTTTCTTT. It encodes CAGSFGGPTEAFF.

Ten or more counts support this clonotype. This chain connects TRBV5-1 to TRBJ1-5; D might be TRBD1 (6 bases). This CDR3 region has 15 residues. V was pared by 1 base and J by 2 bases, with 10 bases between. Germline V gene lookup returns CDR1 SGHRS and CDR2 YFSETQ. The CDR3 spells CASSLSPGGNQPQHF. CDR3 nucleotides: TGCGCCAGCAGCTTGTCCCCAGGGGGCAATCAGCCCCAGCATTTT.

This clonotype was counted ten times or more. CDR3 protein: CASSSQTGQETQYF. The CDR3 DNA reads as TGTGCCAGCAGCTCCCAGACAGGACAAGAGACCCAGTACTTC. The chain links TRBV7-2 to TRBJ2-5; D is possibly TRBD1 (6 bases). V was pared by 4 bases and J by 2 bases, with 11 bases between. CDR3 size: 14 residues. Germline values: CDR1 SGHTA, CDR2 FQGNSA.

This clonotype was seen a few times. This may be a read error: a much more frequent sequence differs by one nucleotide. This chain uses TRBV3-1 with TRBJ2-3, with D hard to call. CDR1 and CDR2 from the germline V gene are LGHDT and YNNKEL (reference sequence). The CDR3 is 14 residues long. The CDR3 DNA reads TGTGCCAGCAGCCCTCTACATCGCACAGATACGCGGTATTTT. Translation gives CASSPLHRTDTRYF.

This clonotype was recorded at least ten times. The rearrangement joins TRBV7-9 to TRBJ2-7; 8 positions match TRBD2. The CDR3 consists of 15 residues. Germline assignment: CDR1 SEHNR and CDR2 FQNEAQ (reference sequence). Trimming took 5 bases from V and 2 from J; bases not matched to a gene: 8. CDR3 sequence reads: CASSANPGGAYEQYF. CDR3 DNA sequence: TGTGCCAGCAGCGCTAACCCCGGGGGGGCCTACGAGCAGTACTTC.

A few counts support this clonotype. CDR3 region: CASSRGSVPAFSGNTIYF. The CDR3, as DNA: TGTGCCAGCAGCCGAGGATCTGTCCCGGCGTTCTCTGGAAACACCATATATTTT. The chain has TRBV7-2 and TRBJ1-3; D gene uncertain. V was shortened by 5 bases and J by 0 bases, with 20 bases between the two germline ends. Germline lookup yields CDR1 SGHTA and CDR2 FQGNSA. There are 18 residues in the CDR3.

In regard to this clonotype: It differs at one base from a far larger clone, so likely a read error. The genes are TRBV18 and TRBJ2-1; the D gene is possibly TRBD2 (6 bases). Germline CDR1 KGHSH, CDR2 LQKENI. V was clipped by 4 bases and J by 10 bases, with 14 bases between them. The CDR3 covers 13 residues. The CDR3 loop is CASSRAAGYEQFF. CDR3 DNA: TGTGCCAGCTCACGGGCGGCGGGATACGAGCAGTTCTTC.

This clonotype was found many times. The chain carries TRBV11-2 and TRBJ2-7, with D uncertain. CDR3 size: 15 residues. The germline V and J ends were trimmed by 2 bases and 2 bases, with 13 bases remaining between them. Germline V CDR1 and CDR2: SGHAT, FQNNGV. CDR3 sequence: CASSLSLFRTYEQYF. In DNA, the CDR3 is TGTGCCAGCAGCTTATCCTTATTCCGTACCTACGAGCAGTACTTC.

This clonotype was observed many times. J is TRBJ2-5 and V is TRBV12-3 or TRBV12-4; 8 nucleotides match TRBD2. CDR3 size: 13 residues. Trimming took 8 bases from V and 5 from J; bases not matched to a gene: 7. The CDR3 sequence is CASGRLARETQYF. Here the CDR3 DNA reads TGTGCCAGCGGGAGACTAGCGCGGGAGACCCAGTACTTC.

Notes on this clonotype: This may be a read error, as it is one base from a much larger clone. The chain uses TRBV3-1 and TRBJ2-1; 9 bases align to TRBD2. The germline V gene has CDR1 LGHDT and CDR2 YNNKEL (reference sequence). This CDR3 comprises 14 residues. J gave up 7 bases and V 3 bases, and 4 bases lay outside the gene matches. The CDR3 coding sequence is TGTGCCAGCAGCCAGCGGGGGGGCTTGAATGAGCAGTTCTTC. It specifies CASSQRGGLNEQFF.

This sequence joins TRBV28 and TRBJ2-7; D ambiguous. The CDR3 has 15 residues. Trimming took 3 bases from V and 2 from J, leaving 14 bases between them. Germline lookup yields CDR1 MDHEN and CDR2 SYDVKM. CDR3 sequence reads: CASSFGRSLPYEQYF. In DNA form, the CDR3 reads TGTGCCAGCAGTTTTGGACGTTCGTTACCCTACGAGCAGTACTTC.

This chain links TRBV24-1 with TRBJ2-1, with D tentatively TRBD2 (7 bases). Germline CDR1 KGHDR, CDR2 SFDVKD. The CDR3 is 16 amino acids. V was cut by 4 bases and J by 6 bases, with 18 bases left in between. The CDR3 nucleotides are TGTGCCACCAGTGACCCTGGGGGGGGGGCCCCCAATGAGCAGTTCTTC. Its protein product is CATSDPGGGAPNEQFF.

CDR3 protein: CATSDGPRREQYF. The CDR3 nucleotides read TGTGCCACCAGTGATGGGCCTCGCCGGGAGCAGTACTTC. This chain links TRBV24-1 with TRBJ2-7; no clear D gene. CDR3 length: 13 residues. Germline lookup yields CDR1 KGHDR and CDR2 SFDVKD. V lost 3 bases and J 7 bases, leaving 12 bases between the germline ends.

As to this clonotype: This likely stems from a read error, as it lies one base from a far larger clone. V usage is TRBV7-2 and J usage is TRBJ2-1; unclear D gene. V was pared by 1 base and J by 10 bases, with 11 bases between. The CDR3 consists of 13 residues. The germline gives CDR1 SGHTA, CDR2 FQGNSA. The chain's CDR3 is CASSLVVDYEQFF. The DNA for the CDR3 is TGTGCCAGCAGCTTAGTAGTCGATTACGAGCAGTTCTTC.

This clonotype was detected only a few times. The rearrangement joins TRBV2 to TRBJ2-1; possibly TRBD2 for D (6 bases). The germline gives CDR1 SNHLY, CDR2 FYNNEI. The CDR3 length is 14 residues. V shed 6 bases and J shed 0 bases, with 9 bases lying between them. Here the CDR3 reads CASRRESSYNEQFF. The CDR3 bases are TGTGCCAGCAGACGGGAGAGCTCCTACAATGAGCAGTTCTTC.

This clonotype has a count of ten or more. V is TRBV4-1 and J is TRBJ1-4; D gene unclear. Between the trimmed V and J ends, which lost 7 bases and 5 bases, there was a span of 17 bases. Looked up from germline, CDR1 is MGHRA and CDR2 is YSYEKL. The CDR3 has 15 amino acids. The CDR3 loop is CASTVTESRNEKLFF. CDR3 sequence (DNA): TGCGCCAGCACCGTGACGGAATCTCGGAATGAAAAACTGTTTTTT.

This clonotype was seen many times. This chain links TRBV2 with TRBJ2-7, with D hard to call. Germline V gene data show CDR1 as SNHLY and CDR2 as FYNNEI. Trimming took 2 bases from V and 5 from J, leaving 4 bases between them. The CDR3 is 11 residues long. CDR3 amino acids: CASSERHEQYF. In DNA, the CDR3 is TGTGCCAGCAGTGAACGACACGAGCAGTACTTC.

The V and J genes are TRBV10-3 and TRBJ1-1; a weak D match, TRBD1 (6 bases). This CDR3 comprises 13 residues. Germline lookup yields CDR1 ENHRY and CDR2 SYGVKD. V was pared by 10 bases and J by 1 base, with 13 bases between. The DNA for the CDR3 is TGTGCCACACAAGGACAGAAGAACACTGAAGCTTTCTTT. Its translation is CATQGQKNTEAFF.

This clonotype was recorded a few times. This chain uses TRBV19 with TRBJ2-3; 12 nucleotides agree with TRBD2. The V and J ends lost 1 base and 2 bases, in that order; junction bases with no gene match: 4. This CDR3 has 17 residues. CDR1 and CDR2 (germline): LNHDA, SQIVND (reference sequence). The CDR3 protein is CASSIAGLAGTTDTQYF. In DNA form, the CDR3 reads TGTGCCAGTAGTATAGCAGGACTAGCGGGGACCACAGATACGCAGTATTTT.

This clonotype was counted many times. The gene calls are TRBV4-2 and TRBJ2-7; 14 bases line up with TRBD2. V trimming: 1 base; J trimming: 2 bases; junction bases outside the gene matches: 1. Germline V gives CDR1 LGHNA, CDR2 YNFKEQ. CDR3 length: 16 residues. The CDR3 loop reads CASSQATSGGAYEQYF. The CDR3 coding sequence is TGTGCCAGCAGCCAAGCGACTAGCGGGGGGGCCTACGAGCAGTACTTC.

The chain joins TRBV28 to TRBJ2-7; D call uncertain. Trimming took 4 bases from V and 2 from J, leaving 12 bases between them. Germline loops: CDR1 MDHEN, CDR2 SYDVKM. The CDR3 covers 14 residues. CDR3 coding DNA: TGTGCCAGCAGTTGGGCTAGTATGGCCTACGAGCAGTACTTC. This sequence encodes CASSWASMAYEQYF. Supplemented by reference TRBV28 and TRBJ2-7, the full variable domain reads DVKVTQSSRYLVKRTGEKVFLECVQDMDHENMFWYRQDPGLGLRLIYFSYDVKMKEKGDIPEGYSVSREKKERFSLILESASTNQTSMYLCASSWASMAYEQYFGPGTRLTVT.

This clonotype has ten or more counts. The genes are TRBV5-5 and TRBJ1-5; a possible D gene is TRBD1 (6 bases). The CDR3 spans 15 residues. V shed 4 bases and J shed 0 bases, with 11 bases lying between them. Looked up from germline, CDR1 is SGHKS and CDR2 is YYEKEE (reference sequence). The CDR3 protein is CASSIGQISNQPQHF. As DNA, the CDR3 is TGTGCCAGCAGCATCGGACAGATTAGCAATCAGCCCCAGCATTTT.

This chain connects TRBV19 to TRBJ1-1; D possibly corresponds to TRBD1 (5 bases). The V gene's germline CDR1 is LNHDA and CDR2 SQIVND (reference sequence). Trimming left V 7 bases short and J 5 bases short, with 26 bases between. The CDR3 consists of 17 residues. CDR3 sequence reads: CASTSGGALGRLTEAFF. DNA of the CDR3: TGTGCCAGTACCTCCGGCGGGGCCCTCGGCCGTCTTACTGAAGCTTTCTTT.

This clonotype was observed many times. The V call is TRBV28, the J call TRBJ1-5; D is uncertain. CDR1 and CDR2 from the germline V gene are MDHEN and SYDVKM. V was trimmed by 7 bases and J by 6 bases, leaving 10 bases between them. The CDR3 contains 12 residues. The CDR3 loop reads CASTDPGQPQHF. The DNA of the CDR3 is TGTGCCAGCACCGACCCGGGTCAGCCCCAGCATTTT.

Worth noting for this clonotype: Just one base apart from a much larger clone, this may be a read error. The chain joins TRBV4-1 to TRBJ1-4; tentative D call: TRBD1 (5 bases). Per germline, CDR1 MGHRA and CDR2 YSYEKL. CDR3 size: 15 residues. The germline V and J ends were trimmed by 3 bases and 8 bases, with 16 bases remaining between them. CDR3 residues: CASSHAAGRGEKLFF. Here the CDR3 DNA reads TGCGCCAGCAGCCATGCGGCAGGGCGGGGGGAAAAACTGTTTTTT.

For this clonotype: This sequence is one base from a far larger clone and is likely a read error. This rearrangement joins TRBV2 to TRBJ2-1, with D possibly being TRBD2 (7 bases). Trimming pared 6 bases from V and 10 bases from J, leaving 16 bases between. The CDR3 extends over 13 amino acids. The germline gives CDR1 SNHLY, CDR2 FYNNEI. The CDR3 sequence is CASRGGTPSEQFF. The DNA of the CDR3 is TGTGCCAGCAGGGGAGGGACACCCTCCGAGCAGTTCTTC.

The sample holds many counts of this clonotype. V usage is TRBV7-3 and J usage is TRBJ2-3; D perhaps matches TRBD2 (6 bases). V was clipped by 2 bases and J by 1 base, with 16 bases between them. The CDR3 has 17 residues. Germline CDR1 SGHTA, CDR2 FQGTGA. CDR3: CASSLSHAGRRTDTQYF. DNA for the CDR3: TGTGCCAGCAGCTTATCTCACGCGGGGCGCCGCACAGATACGCAGTATTTT.

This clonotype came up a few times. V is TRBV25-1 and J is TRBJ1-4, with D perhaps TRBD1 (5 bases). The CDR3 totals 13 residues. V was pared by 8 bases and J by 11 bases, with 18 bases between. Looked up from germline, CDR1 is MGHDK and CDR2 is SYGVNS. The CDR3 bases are TGTGCCAGCGCCCCCGGGACGCCGGGCAAACTGTTTTTT. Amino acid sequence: CASAPGTPGKLFF.

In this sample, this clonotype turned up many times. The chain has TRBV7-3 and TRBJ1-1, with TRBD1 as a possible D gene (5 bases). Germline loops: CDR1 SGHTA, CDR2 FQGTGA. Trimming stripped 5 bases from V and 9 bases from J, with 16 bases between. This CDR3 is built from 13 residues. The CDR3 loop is CASSRRAREKAFF. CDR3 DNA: TGTGCCAGCAGCCGTCGGGCCAGGGAGAAAGCTTTCTTT.